This T cell receptor (beta chain) is from a study of T-cell memory formation after mild COVID-19. CDR3 length: 15 amino acids. CDR1 is SNHLY and CDR2 is FYNNEI in the germline V gene. Trimming removed 6 bases from V and 1 base from J, with 13 bases in between. A single record per CDR3 protein comes from TCRdb applying MiXCR to the 5' RACE reads. The sample records a few hundred thousand distinct CDR3 sequences, roughly 20% being singletons. This clonotype was found a few times. The source is an adult woman who had mild COVID-19 (a few samples of this study predate the infection). Cell type and time point are not known. Source material: PBMCs or a T cell subset sorted from them (not recorded which). The chain uses TRBV2 and TRBJ1-3; D is possibly TRBD1 (6 bases). The CDR3 region is CASREGTLSGNTIYF. CDR3 bases: TGTGCCAGCAGAGAGGGGACACTGTCTGGAAACACCATATATTTT.